The 10 T cell receptor beta chains below all came from one sample that was sequenced in a study of OX40 agonist ivuxolimab in advanced cancers. Produced via immunoSEQ multiplex PCR; TCRdb's table is partial and in-frame only. The data hold around 62,000 clones, with around 80% observed a single time. Sequences were derived from CD4+ or CD8+ T cells sorted from blood, sampled in a trial of the OX40 agonist ivuxolimab. Every receptor here comes from an adult with an advanced solid tumor such as melanoma, head and neck, liver or kidney cancer.

The genes are TRBV2 and TRBJ1-2; 9 bases align to TRBD1. CDR1 is SNHLY, CDR2 FYNNEI, per germline. This CDR3 contains 14 residues. Losses at the gene ends were 8 bases for V and 5 bases for J; bases not matched to a gene: 9. DNA for the CDR3: TGTGCCAGCGGGGGGGGACAGGGCGAGTATGGCTACACCTTC. It specifies CASGGGQGEYGYTF.

This clone was found a few times. The V call is TRBV6-1, the J call TRBJ2-3, with 10 nucleotides matching TRBD2. The CDR3 loop spans 15 amino acids. The V gene's germline CDR1 is MNHNS and CDR2 SASEGT. Trimming removed 10 bases from V and 3 bases from J; junction bases left unmatched: 10. The CDR3 sequence: CATEEGLAVTDTQYF. The DNA of the CDR3 is TGTGCCACCGAGGAAGGACTAGCGGTAACAGATACGCAGTATTTT.

This clone turned up a few times. This chain uses TRBV2 with TRBJ1-2; 7 bases line up with TRBD1. Looked up from germline, CDR1 is SNHLY and CDR2 is FYNNEI. V was clipped by 0 bases and J by 5 bases; unmatched bases: 6. This CDR3 has 15 residues. This CDR3 reads CASSEATGAEYGYTF. The CDR3, as DNA: TGTGCCAGCAGTGAAGCTACAGGGGCGGAGTATGGCTACACCTTC.

The V call is TRBV7-2, the J call TRBJ1-4; the match to TRBD1 covers 9 bases. The J segment lost 5 bases and the V segment lost 4 bases, leaving 5 bases of the junction unmatched. The CDR3 contains 15 residues. CDR1 is SGHTA and CDR2 is FQGNSA in the germline V gene. CDR3 loop: CASSSAGTGNEKLFF. Here the CDR3 DNA reads TGTGCCAGCAGCTCTGCGGGGACAGGGAATGAAAAACTGTTTTTT.

V is TRBV6-6 and J is TRBJ2-7, with 11 positions matching TRBD1. The CDR3 is made up of 16 amino acids. Trimming removed 5 bases from V and 0 bases from J; junction bases left unmatched: 6. CDR1 and CDR2 (germline): MNHNY, SVGAGI (reference sequence). In DNA form, the CDR3 reads TGTGCCAGCAGTCAACCGGGACAGGGGGTCTCCTACGAGCAGTACTTC. The encoded protein is CASSQPGQGVSYEQYF.

The CDR3 loop reads CASSFVFGTEQGGTQYF. In nucleotides, the CDR3 is TGTGCCAGCAGCTTTGTCTTTGGGACGGAACAGGGCGGGACCCAGTACTTC. J is TRBJ2-5 and V is TRBV7-9; a weak D match, TRBD1 (6 bases). The CDR3 has 17 residues. Germline lookup yields CDR1 SEHNR and CDR2 FQNEAQ (reference sequence). The V end lost 3 bases, the J end lost 7 bases, and 24 bases lay between the germline ends.

The rearrangement joins TRBV9 to TRBJ1-3; D gene uncertain. CDR1 and CDR2 (germline): SGDLS, YYNGEE. The CDR3 is 12 amino acids. With 7 bases removed from V and 6 bases from J, the gap between germline ends came to 11 bases. CDR3 sequence (DNA): TGTGCCAGCGCGGGTACGGAAAACACCATATATTTT. This gives the protein CASAGTENTIYF. Full variable domain (remainder filled in from reference TRBV9 and TRBJ1-3): DSGVTQTPKHLITATGQRVTLRCSPRSGDLSVYWYQQSLDQGLQFLIQYYNGEERAKGNILERFSAQQFPDLHSELNLSSLELGDSALYFCASAGTENTIYFGEGSWLTVV.

The CDR3 here is CASSAQLNTEAFF. In DNA, the CDR3 is TGTGCCAGCAGCGCACAGCTGAACACTGAAGCTTTCTTT. The chain joins TRBV9 to TRBJ1-1; D is unclear. Between the trimmed V and J ends, which lost 3 bases and 0 bases, there was a span of 6 bases. The CDR3 loop spans 13 amino acids. Germline CDR1 reads SGDLS; CDR2 reads YYNGEE. The full variable domain, its missing parts supplied by reference TRBV9 and TRBJ1-1, is DSGVTQTPKHLITATGQRVTLRCSPRSGDLSVYWYQQSLDQGLQFLIQYYNGEERAKGNILERFSAQQFPDLHSELNLSSLELGDSALYFCASSAQLNTEAFFGQGTRLTVV.

This clone has just one count. The chain links TRBV5-4 to TRBJ2-1; TRBD2 might be the D (5 bases). The V and J ends lost 3 bases and 8 bases respectively, with 12 bases between them. The CDR3 spans 13 residues. The germline V gene encodes CDR1 SGHNT and CDR2 YYREEE (reference sequence). Written as DNA, the CDR3 is TGTGCCAGCAGCTCGACGGCCGGGGATGAGCAGTTCTTC. It yields the protein CASSSTAGDEQFF.

This chain uses TRBV28 with TRBJ2-3; 8 bases are shared with TRBD1. The CDR3 totals 13 residues. V trimming: 10 bases; J trimming: 2 bases; junction bases outside the gene matches: 5. CDR1 is MDHEN and CDR2 is SYDVKM in the germline V gene. CDR3 nucleotides: TGTGCCACGAATCAGGGGGCCACAGATACGCAGTATTTT. Protein product: CATNQGATDTQYF.